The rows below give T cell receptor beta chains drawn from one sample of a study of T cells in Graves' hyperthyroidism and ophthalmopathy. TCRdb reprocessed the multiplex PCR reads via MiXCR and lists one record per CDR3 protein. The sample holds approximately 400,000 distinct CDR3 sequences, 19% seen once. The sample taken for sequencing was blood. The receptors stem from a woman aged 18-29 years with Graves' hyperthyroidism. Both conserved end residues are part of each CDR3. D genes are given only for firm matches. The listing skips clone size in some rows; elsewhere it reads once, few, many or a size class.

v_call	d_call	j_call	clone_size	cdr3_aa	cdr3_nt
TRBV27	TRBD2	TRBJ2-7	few	CASTPNAGGEQYF	TGTGCCAGCACCCCTAATGCGGGGGGCGAGCAGTACTTC
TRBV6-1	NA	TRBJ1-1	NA	CASTLSTEAFF	TGTGCCAGCACCCTTAGCACAGAAGCTTTCTTT
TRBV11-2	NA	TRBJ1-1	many	CASSASQRGEAFF	TGTGCCAGCAGCGCCAGCCAGAGGGGTGAAGCTTTCTTT
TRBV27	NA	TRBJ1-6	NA	CASSTVLSYNSPLHF	TGTGCCAGCAGTACGGTGCTCTCCTATAATTCACCCCTCCACTTT
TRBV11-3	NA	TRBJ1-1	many	CASSLGRAAEAFF	TGTGCCAGCAGCTTAGGCAGGGCCGCTGAAGCTTTCTTT
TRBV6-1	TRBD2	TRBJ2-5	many	CASSERGEYQETQYF	TGTGCCAGCAGTGAGCGGGGGGAATACCAAGAGACCCAGTACTTC
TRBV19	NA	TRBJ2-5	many	CASSTQDQETQYF	TGTGCCAGTAGTACGCAAGACCAAGAGACCCAGTACTTC
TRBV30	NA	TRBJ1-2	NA	CAWTRRGEWGGYTF	TGTGCCTGGACCAGGAGGGGCGAGTGGGGGGGCTACACCTTC
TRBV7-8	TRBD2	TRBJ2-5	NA	CASSLTSSGRGTQYF	TGTGCCAGCAGCTTAACCTCTAGCGGGAGAGGGACCCAGTACTTC
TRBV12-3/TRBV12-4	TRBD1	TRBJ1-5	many	CASTTGTGNQPQHF	TGTGCCAGCACCACCGGGACAGGCAATCAGCCCCAGCATTTT
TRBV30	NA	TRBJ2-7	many	CAWNREYEQYF	TGTGCCTGGAATCGGGAGTACGAGCAGTACTTC
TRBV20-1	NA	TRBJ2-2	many	CSAAVEANTGELFF	TGCAGTGCCGCTGTCGAGGCGAACACCGGGGAGCTGTTTTTT
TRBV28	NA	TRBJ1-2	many	CATSNSGGYTF	TGTGCCACTTCCAATTCGGGTGGCTACACCTTC
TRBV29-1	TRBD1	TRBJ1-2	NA	CSVKGTVNYGYTF	TGCAGCGTGAAGGGGACAGTTAACTATGGCTACACCTTC
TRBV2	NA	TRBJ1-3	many	CASSEGPFLSSGNTIYF	TGTGCCAGCAGTGAAGGCCCATTCCTATCCTCTGGAAACACCATATATTTT
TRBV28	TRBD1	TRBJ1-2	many	CASIRQGADYGYTF	TGTGCCAGCATCCGACAGGGGGCCGACTATGGCTACACCTTC
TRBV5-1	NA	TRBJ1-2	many	CASSVGRIQDYGYTF	TGCGCCAGCAGCGTCGGCCGTATCCAGGACTATGGCTACACCTTC
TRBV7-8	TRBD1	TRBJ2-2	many	CASSAQGARELFF	TGTGCCAGCAGCGCACAGGGGGCGCGGGAGCTGTTTTTT
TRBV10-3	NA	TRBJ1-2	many	CAISEGQIQGYTF	TGTGCCATCAGTGAAGGACAGATCCAGGGCTACACCTTC
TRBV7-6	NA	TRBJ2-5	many	CASSPSSPRAETQYF	TGTGCCAGCAGCCCAAGTTCACCACGGGCGGAGACCCAGTACTTC
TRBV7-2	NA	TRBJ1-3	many	CASSPGHFSGNTIYF	TGTGCCAGCAGCCCGGGACACTTCTCTGGAAACACCATATATTTT
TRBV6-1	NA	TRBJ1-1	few	CASSDWGDLLAAFF	TGTGCCAGCAGTGATTGGGGAGACCTATTGGCAGCTTTCTTT
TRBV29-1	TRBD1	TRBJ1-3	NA	CSVQGLSGNTIYF	TGCAGCGTACAGGGGCTATCTGGAAACACCATATATTTT
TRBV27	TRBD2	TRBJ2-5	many	CASSLGGSGETQYF	TGTGCCAGCAGCCTCGGGGGGTCTGGGGAGACCCAGTACTTC
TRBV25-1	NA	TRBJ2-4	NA	CASRSTGSSSKNIQYF	TGTGCCAGCAGGTCTACAGGGAGTTCGTCAAAAAACATTCAGTACTTC
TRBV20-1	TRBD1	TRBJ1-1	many	CSADRQGAWTEAFF	TGCAGTGCCGACAGACAGGGGGCTTGGACTGAAGCTTTCTTT
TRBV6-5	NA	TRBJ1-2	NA	CARSYDRFGYTF	TGTGCCCGCAGTTACGACAGATTTGGCTACACCTTC
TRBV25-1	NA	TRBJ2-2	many	CASSEWGTGELFF	TGTGCCAGCAGTGAATGGGGCACCGGGGAGCTGTTTTTT
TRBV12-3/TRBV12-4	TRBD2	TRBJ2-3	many	CASSPSGGAVADTQYF	TGTGCCAGCAGTCCTAGCGGGGGGGCAGTTGCAGATACGCAGTATTTT